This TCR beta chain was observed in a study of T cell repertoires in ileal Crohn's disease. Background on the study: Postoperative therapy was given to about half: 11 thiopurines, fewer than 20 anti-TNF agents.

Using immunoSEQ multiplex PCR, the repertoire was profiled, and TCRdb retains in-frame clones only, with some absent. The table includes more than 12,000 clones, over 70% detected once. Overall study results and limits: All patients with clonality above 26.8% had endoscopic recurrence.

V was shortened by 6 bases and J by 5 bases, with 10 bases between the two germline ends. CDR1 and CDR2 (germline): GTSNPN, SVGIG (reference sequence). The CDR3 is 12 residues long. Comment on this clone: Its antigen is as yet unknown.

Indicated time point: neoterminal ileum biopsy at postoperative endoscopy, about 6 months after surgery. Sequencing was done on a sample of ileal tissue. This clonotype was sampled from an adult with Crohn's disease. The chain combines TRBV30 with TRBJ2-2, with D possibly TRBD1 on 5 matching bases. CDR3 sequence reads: CACRQLTGELFF. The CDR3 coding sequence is TGTGCCTGTAGACAGTTAACCGGGGAGCTGTTTTTT.